A few counts support the clone carrying this T cell receptor beta chain. The V gene's germline CDR1 is SGHAT and CDR2 FQNNGV. V shed 5 bases, J shed 2 bases, and the junction held 6 bases outside the gene matches. CDR3 length equals 14 residues. The protocol was immunoSEQ multiplex PCR, while the TCRdb copy is restricted to in-frame clones and leaves out a portion. Of around 150,000 clones in the sample, 76% were seen once. These data originate in a study of blood T cell repertoires in COVID-19. In the study overall: The United States, Italy and Spain were the sources of the acute and convalescent COVID-19 samples. Sources were T cells, B-cell-depleted T cells, or PBMCs; the material itself was cDNA or gDNA.

The source material was peripheral blood. J is TRBJ2-7 and V is TRBV11-2; 7 nucleotides align to TRBD2. The TCR sequence derives from a woman of 80 years or more with acute or convalescent COVID-19. As DNA, the CDR3 is TGTGCCAGCAGCCTGACTAGCCCCGCCTACGAGCAGTACTTC. Translated, it gives CASSLTSPAYEQYF.